The clone carrying this T cell receptor beta chain was seen a handful of times. Its antigen is not identified. This sample is part of a study of T cells after yellow fever vaccination. As for the study in general: In the case of low-cell-number fractions, SMART-Seq v4 Ultra Low Input was used for preparation.

Universal primer sites and UMIs were introduced during 5'RACE template-switching synthesis of TCR cDNA. TCRdb re-derived calls from the 5' RACE reads in MiXCR, one entry per CDR3 protein. The sample lists 95,000 to 100,000 distinct CDR3 sequences; around 5.8% were seen once. Points from the study as a whole: Clonotype sharing between CD4 and CD8 compartments was small.

Looked up from germline, CDR1 is LNHDA and CDR2 is SQIVND (reference sequence). The CDR3 is 12 residues long. V was clipped by 11 bases and J by 7 bases, with 14 bases between them. The source was CD8+ T cells sorted from PBMCs, collected 10 days after the yellow fever booster vaccination. The J gene is TRBJ2-2, the V gene TRBV19; maybe TRBD2 (5 bases). This sequence was found in a man aged 18-30 years who received the YFV17D yellow fever vaccine. This CDR3 reads CAGRGGNGELFF. DNA for the CDR3: TGTGCCGGTCGAGGAGGCAACGGGGAGCTGTTTTTT.